The clone carrying this TCR beta chain appeared many times. Those patients with uncontrolled infection, other autoimmune disease, pregnancy or lactation were excluded. The data belong to a study of T cells in Graves' hyperthyroidism and ophthalmopathy. V lost 0 bases, J lost 7 bases, and 7 bases lay in between. The CDR3 loop spans 13 amino acids. Germline CDR1 reads LGHNA; CDR2 reads YNFKEQ. The CDR3 regions of TCR beta were amplified from RNA transcripts. The primer set for the first-round RT-PCR of the TCR CDR3 was HTBI. One entry per CDR3 protein, called by TCRdb with MiXCR from the multiplex PCR reads. The sample carries approximately 380,000 distinct CDR3 sequences, about 18% recorded once.

Input material: blood. This clonotype originated in a woman aged 18-29 years with Graves' hyperthyroidism. This chain links TRBV4-2 with TRBJ1-5; D is ambiguous. The CDR3 is CASSQDFGQPQHF. The CDR3 region has the DNA TGTGCCAGCAGCCAAGATTTCGGGCAGCCCCAGCATTTT.